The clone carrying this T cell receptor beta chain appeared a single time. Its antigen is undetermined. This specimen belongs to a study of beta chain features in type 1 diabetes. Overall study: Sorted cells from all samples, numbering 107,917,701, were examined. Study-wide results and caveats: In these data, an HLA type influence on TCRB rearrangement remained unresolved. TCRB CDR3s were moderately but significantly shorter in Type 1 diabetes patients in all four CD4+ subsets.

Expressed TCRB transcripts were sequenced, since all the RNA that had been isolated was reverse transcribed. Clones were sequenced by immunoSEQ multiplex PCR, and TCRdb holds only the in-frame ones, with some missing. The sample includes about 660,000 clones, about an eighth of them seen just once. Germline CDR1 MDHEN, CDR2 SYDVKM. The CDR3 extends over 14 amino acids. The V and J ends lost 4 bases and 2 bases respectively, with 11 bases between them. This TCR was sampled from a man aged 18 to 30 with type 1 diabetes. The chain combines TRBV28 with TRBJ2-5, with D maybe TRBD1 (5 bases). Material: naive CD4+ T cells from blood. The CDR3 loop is CASSSAGQQETQYF. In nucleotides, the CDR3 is TGTGCCAGCAGTTCAGCTGGACAACAAGAGACCCAGTACTTC.